These T cell receptor beta chains were read from a single sample in a study of blood T cell repertoires in COVID-19. Sequencing used immunoSEQ multiplex PCR; TCRdb keeps in-frame clones, though not all of them. The sample records over 450,000 clones, around 90% being singletons. Specimen: peripheral blood. The receptor set was obtained from a woman in her forties or fifties with COVID-19, enrolled during active disease. Both conserved end residues are part of each CDR3. The D gene is left open where the match is weak. Rows give clone size only sometimes, using once, few, many, or a class for an expanded clone.

V gene: TRBV15; clone size: -; D gene: TRBD1; J gene: TRBJ1-5; CDR3 DNA: TGTGCCACCAGCGCGAGTCCTCGTCGACAGGGGGGGGATCAGCCCCAGCATTTT; CDR3 protein: CATSASPRRQGGDQPQHF
V gene: TRBV4-1; clone size: once; D gene: TRBD1; J gene: TRBJ2-7; CDR3 DNA: TGCGCCAGCAGCCAAGTGGGCTTTAGAGGGGGCCCCTACGAGCAGTACTTC; CDR3 protein: CASSQVGFRGGPYEQYF
V gene: TRBV11-2; clone size: -; D gene: -; J gene: TRBJ2-2; CDR3 DNA: TGTGCCAGCAGCCCAGGACAGATAAACACCGGGGAGCTGTTTTTT; CDR3 protein: CASSPGQINTGELFF
V gene: TRBV18; clone size: -; D gene: -; J gene: TRBJ1-6; CDR3 DNA: TGTGCCAGCTCACCGGAGAGGGATTCACCCCTCCACTTT; CDR3 protein: CASSPERDSPLHF
V gene: TRBV5-1; clone size: -; D gene: -; J gene: TRBJ2-7; CDR3 DNA: TGCGCCAGCAGCTTGGGCAGATACGACGAGCAGTACTTC; CDR3 protein: CASSLGRYDEQYF
V gene: TRBV5-6; clone size: -; D gene: -; J gene: TRBJ2-2; CDR3 DNA: TGTGCCAGCAGCTTGGTAATTCACACCGGGGAGCTGTTTTTT; CDR3 protein: CASSLVIHTGELFF
V gene: TRBV7-8; clone size: once; D gene: -; J gene: TRBJ2-3; CDR3 DNA: TGTGCCAGCAGCTTCCTCTGGGGCGGGGGGACAGTGGATACGCAGTATTTT; CDR3 protein: CASSFLWGGGTVDTQYF
V gene: TRBV30; clone size: once; D gene: TRBD2; J gene: TRBJ2-5; CDR3 DNA: TGTGCCTGGACTAGCGGGGGGGGAGAGACCCAGTACTTC; CDR3 protein: CAWTSGGGETQYF
V gene: TRBV10-2; clone size: -; D gene: -; J gene: TRBJ2-1; CDR3 DNA: TGCGCCAGCAGTGACTCCTTGGGGCAGTACAATGAGCAGTTCTTC; CDR3 protein: CASSDSLGQYNEQFF
V gene: TRBV6-4; clone size: -; D gene: TRBD1; J gene: TRBJ2-1; CDR3 DNA: TGTGCCAACCCTGGACAGGGTAAGGTTAAGTTCTTC; CDR3 protein: CANPGQGKVKFF
V gene: TRBV6-6; clone size: -; D gene: -; J gene: TRBJ1-5; CDR3 DNA: TGTGCGAGGGAGGGACCCCAATATAGCAATCAGCCCCAGCATTTT; CDR3 protein: CAREGPQYSNQPQHF
V gene: TRBV18; clone size: -; D gene: TRBD1; J gene: TRBJ1-1; CDR3 DNA: TGTGCCAGCTCACCCCATAGACAGGGTAGGGCGAACACTGAAGCTTTCTTT; CDR3 protein: CASSPHRQGRANTEAFF
V gene: TRBV5-1; clone size: -; D gene: -; J gene: TRBJ2-7; CDR3 DNA: TGCGCCAGCAGCGTCGTGACTAGTGCCTCCTACGAGCAGTACTTC; CDR3 protein: CASSVVTSASYEQYF
V gene: TRBV9; clone size: once; D gene: -; J gene: TRBJ1-2; CDR3 DNA: TGTGCCAGCAGCGAGACAGACTACTATGGCTACACCTTC; CDR3 protein: CASSETDYYGYTF
V gene: TRBV2; clone size: -; D gene: TRBD1; J gene: TRBJ1-6; CDR3 DNA: TGTGCCAGCAGTGCGGACAGGGGTTATTCACCCCTCCACTTT; CDR3 protein: CASSADRGYSPLHF
V gene: TRBV18; clone size: -; D gene: -; J gene: TRBJ2-7; CDR3 DNA: TGTGCCAGCTCACCGGAGGCCTTCTCCGAGCAGTACTTC; CDR3 protein: CASSPEAFSEQYF
V gene: TRBV11-3; clone size: -; D gene: TRBD2; J gene: TRBJ2-5; CDR3 DNA: TGTGCCAGCAGCCCGGGACTAGCGGGGGTGGGGGAGACCCAGTACTTC; CDR3 protein: CASSPGLAGVGETQYF
V gene: TRBV28; clone size: -; D gene: -; J gene: TRBJ2-1; CDR3 DNA: TGTGCCAGCAGTTTGGCGGGTCTCCAGATCTTC; CDR3 protein: CASSLAGLQIF
V gene: TRBV5-6; clone size: few; D gene: TRBD1; J gene: TRBJ1-3; CDR3 DNA: TGTGCCAGCAGCTTGGGGACAGGTGTTACTGGAAACACCATATATTTT; CDR3 protein: CASSLGTGVTGNTIYF
V gene: TRBV6-5; clone size: -; D gene: -; J gene: TRBJ2-1; CDR3 DNA: TGTGCCAGCAATCTAGGGGGGGTAGGCGAGCAGTTCTTC; CDR3 protein: CASNLGGVGEQFF
V gene: TRBV7-9; clone size: -; D gene: -; J gene: TRBJ1-4; CDR3 DNA: TGTGCCAGCAGCTTAGGAGGCAGGGTTGAAAAACTGTTTTTT; CDR3 protein: CASSLGGRVEKLFF
V gene: TRBV2; clone size: once; D gene: TRBD2; J gene: TRBJ2-1; CDR3 DNA: TGTGCCAGCAGCAGACTAGCGGGGACCAACAATGAGCAGTTCTTC; CDR3 protein: CASSRLAGTNNEQFF
V gene: TRBV12-3/TRBV12-4; clone size: -; D gene: TRBD1; J gene: TRBJ1-1; CDR3 DNA: TGTGCCAGCAGCAGGGGACAGGGTACTGAAGCTTTCTTT; CDR3 protein: CASSRGQGTEAFF
V gene: TRBV24-1; clone size: -; D gene: TRBD1; J gene: TRBJ2-3; CDR3 DNA: TGTGCCACCAGTGATCCCGGGACAGGAAACACAGATACGCAGTATTTT; CDR3 protein: CATSDPGTGNTDTQYF
V gene: TRBV30; clone size: -; D gene: -; J gene: TRBJ1-5; CDR3 DNA: TGTGCCTGGAGCATGGGCAGCCCTCATCAGCCCCAGCATTTT; CDR3 protein: CAWSMGSPHQPQHF
V gene: TRBV7-6; clone size: -; D gene: TRBD1; J gene: TRBJ2-2; CDR3 DNA: TGTGCCAGCAGCTTAGCCCAGGGGGCGGGGACCGGGGAGCTGTTTTTT; CDR3 protein: CASSLAQGAGTGELFF
V gene: TRBV7-2; clone size: -; D gene: -; J gene: TRBJ1-1; CDR3 DNA: TGTGCCAGCAGCTTAACCGGCTTTACGGGCACTGAAGCTTTCTTT; CDR3 protein: CASSLTGFTGTEAFF
V gene: TRBV7-2; clone size: -; D gene: -; J gene: TRBJ2-2; CDR3 DNA: TGTGCCAGCAGCATGGGACTGGTGAACACCGGGGAGCTGTTTTTT; CDR3 protein: CASSMGLVNTGELFF
V gene: TRBV3-1/TRBV3-2; clone size: -; D gene: -; J gene: TRBJ1-5; CDR3 DNA: TGTGCCAGCAGCCTCGGTGGAGGGGATAGTCAGCCCCAGCATTTT; CDR3 protein: CASSLGGGDSQPQHF
V gene: TRBV11-2; clone size: -; D gene: -; J gene: TRBJ1-3; CDR3 DNA: TGTGCCAGCAGCCGGCGGGGGGGCCTCTCTGGAAACACCATATATTTT; CDR3 protein: CASSRRGGLSGNTIYF
V gene: TRBV5-4; clone size: once; D gene: TRBD1; J gene: TRBJ1-4; CDR3 DNA: TGTGCCAGCAGCTACCGGGACAGGCCTAATGAAAAACTGTTTTTT; CDR3 protein: CASSYRDRPNEKLFF
V gene: TRBV6-5; clone size: -; D gene: -; J gene: TRBJ1-6; CDR3 DNA: TGTGCCAGCAGTCGCTACCGGAGCCCTAATTCACCCCTCCACTTT; CDR3 protein: CASSRYRSPNSPLHF
V gene: TRBV30; clone size: -; D gene: -; J gene: TRBJ2-1; CDR3 DNA: TGTGCCTGGAGGGTTGACGGTTCGACAAGGGGGTCGCAGTTCTTC; CDR3 protein: CAWRVDGSTRGSQFF
V gene: TRBV5-1; clone size: -; D gene: TRBD1; J gene: TRBJ1-6; CDR3 DNA: TGCGCCAGCAGCAGGGGACAGGCTGATTCACCCCTCCACTTT; CDR3 protein: CASSRGQADSPLHF
V gene: TRBV19; clone size: -; D gene: -; J gene: TRBJ2-6; CDR3 DNA: TGTGCCAGTAGGAGGCAGGGCTCATCTGGGGCCAACGTCCTGACTTTC; CDR3 protein: CASRRQGSSGANVLTF
V gene: TRBV20-1; clone size: many; D gene: -; J gene: TRBJ2-2; CDR3 DNA: TGCAGTGCTGGGCTTCTTGGGGAGCTGTTTTTT; CDR3 protein: CSAGLLGELFF
V gene: TRBV5-1; clone size: once; D gene: TRBD1; J gene: TRBJ2-2; CDR3 DNA: TGCGCCAGCAGGTGGGGGACAGGGGCCACCGGGGAGCTGTTTTTT; CDR3 protein: CASRWGTGATGELFF
V gene: TRBV6-4; clone size: -; D gene: -; J gene: TRBJ2-4; CDR3 DNA: TGTGCCAGCAAGGAGACCGTCCTAGCCAAAAACATTCAGTACTTC; CDR3 protein: CASKETVLAKNIQYF
V gene: TRBV7-3; clone size: -; D gene: TRBD1; J gene: TRBJ2-7; CDR3 DNA: TGTGCCAGCAGCTTAGAACAGGGGATGCCCTACGAGCAGTACTTC; CDR3 protein: CASSLEQGMPYEQYF
V gene: TRBV12-3/TRBV12-4; clone size: -; D gene: -; J gene: TRBJ2-4; CDR3 DNA: TGTGCCAGCAGTTTTAAAGGGGACATTCAGTACTTC; CDR3 protein: CASSFKGDIQYF
V gene: TRBV6-2/TRBV6-3; clone size: -; D gene: -; J gene: TRBJ2-7; CDR3 DNA: TGTGCCAGCAGCCCCCTAGGCGGCCCCTACGAGCAGTACTTC; CDR3 protein: CASSPLGGPYEQYF
V gene: TRBV4-2; clone size: -; D gene: TRBD1; J gene: TRBJ1-2; CDR3 DNA: TGTGCCAGCAGCCAGCCGACAGGGAACTATGGCTACACCTTC; CDR3 protein: CASSQPTGNYGYTF
V gene: TRBV3-1/TRBV3-2; clone size: -; D gene: -; J gene: TRBJ1-2; CDR3 DNA: TGTGCCAGCAGCCAAGAGAGATCCAGGGGCCACTATGGCTACACCTTC; CDR3 protein: CASSQERSRGHYGYTF
V gene: TRBV30; clone size: once; D gene: -; J gene: TRBJ2-2; CDR3 DNA: TGTGCCTGGGGTGGGAGCGCGAACACCGGGGAGCTGTTTTTT; CDR3 protein: CAWGGSANTGELFF
V gene: TRBV11-2; clone size: -; D gene: -; J gene: TRBJ1-1; CDR3 DNA: TGTGCCAGCAGCCCCCTTTGGAAGGGAGGCACTGAAGCTTTCTTT; CDR3 protein: CASSPLWKGGTEAFF
V gene: TRBV5-1; clone size: once; D gene: TRBD1; J gene: TRBJ2-1; CDR3 DNA: TGCGCCAGCAACCGGGACAGGGTGAATAATGAGCAGTTCTTC; CDR3 protein: CASNRDRVNNEQFF
V gene: TRBV19; clone size: -; D gene: -; J gene: TRBJ1-5; CDR3 DNA: TGTGCCAGTACTATCTACTTTAGCAATCAGCCCCAGCATTTT; CDR3 protein: CASTIYFSNQPQHF
V gene: TRBV6-5; clone size: -; D gene: -; J gene: TRBJ1-1; CDR3 DNA: TGTGCCAGCAGTCGGGGGATTAACACTGAAGCTTTCTTT; CDR3 protein: CASSRGINTEAFF
V gene: TRBV5-1; clone size: -; D gene: TRBD2; J gene: TRBJ2-2; CDR3 DNA: TGCGCCAGCAGCTTGGCCGTTAGCGGGGGATTCACCGGGGAGCTGTTTTTT; CDR3 protein: CASSLAVSGGFTGELFF
V gene: TRBV11-1; clone size: once; D gene: TRBD1; J gene: TRBJ2-5; CDR3 DNA: TGTGCCAGCAGCCCAGGGGGTACTTCGGAGACCCAGTACTTC; CDR3 protein: CASSPGGTSETQYF
V gene: TRBV7-8; clone size: -; D gene: TRBD2; J gene: TRBJ2-7; CDR3 DNA: TGTGCCAGCAGCTTAGAGGGGACTAGCGGGGAGGATTCTGAGGAGCAGTACTTC; CDR3 protein: CASSLEGTSGEDSEEQYF
V gene: TRBV6-6; clone size: few; D gene: TRBD1; J gene: TRBJ2-1; CDR3 DNA: TGTGCCAGCAGTCTGACAGGGGGCGCGTCCGGGGGTACCAATGAGCAGTTCTTC; CDR3 protein: CASSLTGGASGGTNEQFF
V gene: TRBV7-2; clone size: once; D gene: -; J gene: TRBJ1-5; CDR3 DNA: TGTGCCAGCAGCTACCGAGGGGGGGAACCCAATCAGCCCCAGCATTTT; CDR3 protein: CASSYRGGEPNQPQHF
V gene: TRBV5-1; clone size: once; D gene: -; J gene: TRBJ1-6; CDR3 DNA: TGCGCCAGCAGCCCCAGTATGGAGAATTCACCCCTCCACTTT; CDR3 protein: CASSPSMENSPLHF
V gene: TRBV5-1; clone size: -; D gene: -; J gene: TRBJ2-2; CDR3 DNA: TGCGCCAGCAGCTTCGAGGGGGCCGGGGAGCTGTTTTTT; CDR3 protein: CASSFEGAGELFF
V gene: TRBV5-1; clone size: -; D gene: TRBD1; J gene: TRBJ1-4; CDR3 DNA: TGCGCCAGCAGCCCCGGGACAGTATCTAATGAAAAACTGTTTTTT; CDR3 protein: CASSPGTVSNEKLFF
V gene: TRBV19; clone size: -; D gene: -; J gene: TRBJ1-2; CDR3 DNA: TGTGCCAGTAGTATGCAGGGCGGCGACTATGGCTACACCTTC; CDR3 protein: CASSMQGGDYGYTF